A selection of T cell receptor beta chains follows, all from one sample in a study of blood T cell repertoires in COVID-19. Clones were sequenced by immunoSEQ multiplex PCR, and TCRdb holds only the in-frame ones, with some missing. The sample has some 65,000 clones, less than 90% seen once. Input material: peripheral blood. Receptors originate from a man of 80 years or more with acute or convalescent COVID-19. Each CDR3 is given with its conserved first and last residue. Fields, in order: V gene, clone size, D gene, J gene, CDR3 protein, CDR3 DNA. A D gene is named only where the DNA matches it firmly. Only some rows state a clone size, as once, few, many or a class for expanded clones.

TRBV28	.	TRBD1	TRBJ1-2	CASRQGLYGYTF	TGTGCCAGCCGACAGGGTCTCTATGGCTACACCTTC
TRBV19	.	.	TRBJ2-5	CASTAGAGARETQYF	TGTGCCAGTACCGCGGGCGCAGGGGCGAGGGAGACCCAGTACTTC
TRBV11-2	.	TRBD1	TRBJ1-4	CASRLTGGANEKLFF	TGTGCCAGCAGGTTGACAGGGGGGGCTAATGAAAAACTGTTTTTT
TRBV6-5	.	.	TRBJ1-2	CASSYSADNYGYTF	TGTGCCAGCAGTTACTCGGCTGATAACTATGGCTACACCTTC
TRBV5-1	.	.	TRBJ2-5	CASSLASGSGTQETQYF	TGCGCCAGCAGCTTGGCCAGTGGTTCCGGGACACAAGAGACCCAGTACTTC
TRBV27	.	.	TRBJ2-5	CASSLSGGWQETQYF	TGTGCCAGCAGTTTATCTGGAGGGTGGCAAGAGACCCAGTACTTC
TRBV14	.	TRBD2	TRBJ2-1	CASSRSGTRLFF	TGTGCCAGCAGCCGGAGCGGGACTAGACTGTTCTTC
TRBV18	.	.	TRBJ1-4	CASSPQGGGLREKLFF	TGTGCCAGCTCTCCCCAAGGCGGGGGACTTAGAGAAAAACTGTTTTTT
TRBV5-5	.	.	TRBJ1-1	CASTTADRPEAFF	TGTGCCAGCACTACTGCCGACAGGCCTGAAGCTTTCTTT
TRBV11-3	.	TRBD1	TRBJ2-3	CASSGEAGGDTDTQYF	TGTGCCAGCAGCGGGGAAGCAGGGGGCGATACAGATACGCAGTATTTT
TRBV19	.	TRBD2	TRBJ2-3	CASSIGTSGPTDTQYF	TGTGCCAGTAGTATAGGGACTAGCGGGCCGACAGATACGCAGTATTTT
TRBV24-1	.	TRBD2	TRBJ2-2	CATSRGGGTGELFF	TGTGCCACCAGTCGGGGGGGCGGCACCGGGGAGCTGTTTTTT
TRBV25-1	.	TRBD2	TRBJ2-7	CASSARTSGGALHEQYF	TGTGCCAGCAGCGCGCGGACTAGCGGAGGGGCCTTGCACGAGCAGTACTTC
TRBV20-1	.	.	TRBJ1-1	CAGRGNTEAFF	TGCGCGGGTCGGGGGAACACTGAAGCTTTCTTT
TRBV6-5	.	TRBD1	TRBJ2-3	CASSYSGTGGIDTQYF	TGTGCCAGCAGTTACTCAGGGACAGGGGGAATAGATACGCAGTATTTT
TRBV30	.	TRBD2	TRBJ2-7	CAWSDRTSDLYEQYF	TGTGCCTGGAGTGATCGGACTAGCGACCTCTACGAGCAGTACTTC
TRBV25-1	once	TRBD1	TRBJ1-3	CASSELRTGAGTIYF	TGTGCCAGCAGTGAATTGAGGACAGGCGCAGGTACCATATATTTT
TRBV3-1/TRBV3-2	.	TRBD2	TRBJ2-1	CASSFGASGRKAYNEQFF	TGTGCCAGCAGTTTTGGGGCTAGCGGGAGAAAAGCCTACAATGAGCAGTTCTTC
TRBV7-9	.	TRBD1	TRBJ1-2	CASSFQTGGNYGYTF	TGTGCCAGCAGCTTTCAAACAGGGGGCAACTATGGCTACACCTTC
TRBV13	few	.	TRBJ1-5	CASSLGGANQPQHF	TGTGCCAGCAGCTTAGGAGGGGCCAATCAGCCCCAGCATTTT
TRBV7-2	.	.	TRBJ2-1	CASSPASAAYNEQFF	TGTGCCAGCAGCCCGGCTAGCGCGGCCTACAATGAGCAGTTCTTC
TRBV6-5	.	TRBD1	TRBJ1-1	CASSNRGGNTEAFF	TGTGCCAGCAGTAACAGGGGAGGGAACACTGAAGCTTTCTTT
TRBV30	.	TRBD1	TRBJ1-4	CAWTRLGTGNEKLFF	TGTGCCTGGACCCGATTAGGGACAGGGAATGAAAAACTGTTTTTT
TRBV19	.	TRBD1	TRBJ2-4	CASRDRGGKNIQYF	TGTGCCAGTAGAGACAGGGGAGGCAAAAACATTCAGTACTTC
TRBV6-5	few	.	TRBJ1-4	CASSLRGGNEKLFF	TGTGCCAGCAGCCTAAGGGGGGGGAATGAAAAACTGTTTTTT
TRBV7-2	.	TRBD1	TRBJ1-2	CASSRTGYGYTF	TGTGCCAGCAGCCGGACAGGCTATGGCTACACCTTC
TRBV6-5	.	TRBD1	TRBJ1-1	CASRQTGGMNTEAFF	TGTGCCAGCAGACAGACAGGGGGTATGAACACTGAAGCTTTCTTT
TRBV24-1	.	TRBD1	TRBJ2-1	CATSGAGTGGKNEQFF	TGTGCCACCAGTGGGGCCGGGACAGGGGGCAAAAATGAGCAGTTCTTC
TRBV12-3/TRBV12-4	.	TRBD2	TRBJ2-7	CASSISGKDEQYF	TGTGCCAGCAGCATTAGCGGGAAGGACGAGCAGTACTTC
TRBV10-3	.	.	TRBJ2-7	CAISGSGEDSYEQYF	TGTGCCATCAGTGGGTCGGGGGAGGACTCCTACGAGCAGTACTTC
TRBV5-4	.	.	TRBJ1-2	CASSLAQGQGGYTF	TGTGCCAGCAGCTTGGCCCAGGGGCAGGGCGGCTACACCTTC
TRBV2	few	.	TRBJ1-5	CASSEEQGNQPQHF	TGTGCCAGCAGTGAAGAGCAGGGTAATCAGCCCCAGCATTTT
TRBV15	.	TRBD2	TRBJ2-1	CATSRSWTSGRFDEQFF	TGTGCCACCAGCAGATCGTGGACTAGCGGGAGGTTCGATGAGCAGTTCTTC
TRBV19	.	TRBD2	TRBJ2-6	CASKRLAGVSGANVLTF	TGTGCCAGTAAAAGGCTAGCGGGAGTATCTGGGGCCAACGTCCTGACTTTC
TRBV27	.	TRBD2	TRBJ2-2	CASSWTSGILRNTGELFF	TGTGCCAGCAGTTGGACTAGCGGGATCCTACGGAACACCGGGGAGCTGTTTTTT
TRBV23-1	.	.	TRBJ2-2	CARRGSCKNTGELFF	TGCGCCAGACGGGGTTCCTGTAAGAACACCGGGGAGCTGTTTTTT
TRBV18	.	TRBD1	TRBJ1-2	CASSPVGGQPIIGYTF	TGTGCCAGCTCACCAGTCGGGGGACAGCCCATCATTGGCTACACCTTC
TRBV19	.	TRBD1	TRBJ2-7	CASSITGQGPSYEQYF	TGTGCCAGTAGTATCACTGGACAGGGGCCCTCCTACGAGCAGTACTTC
TRBV5-1	.	.	TRBJ2-3	CASSLGTGGTDTQYF	TGCGCCAGCAGCTTGGGTACCGGGGGCACAGATACGCAGTATTTT
TRBV5-1	few	TRBD2	TRBJ2-7	CASSLGGTSSYEQYF	TGCGCCAGCAGCTTGGGCGGGACTAGCTCCTACGAGCAGTACTTC
TRBV10-3	few	TRBD1	TRBJ1-1	CAISDRTGNTEAFF	TGTGCCATCAGTGATCGGACAGGGAACACTGAAGCTTTCTTT
TRBV5-5	.	.	TRBJ1-5	CASSLWRGSNQPQHF	TGTGCCAGCAGCTTGTGGCGGGGTAGCAATCAGCCCCAGCATTTT
TRBV6-5	.	TRBD2	TRBJ2-1	CASSYGGRDYNEQFF	TGTGCCAGCAGTTACGGCGGGAGGGATTACAATGAGCAGTTCTTC
TRBV3-1/TRBV3-2	.	.	TRBJ1-6	CASSLNRDNSPLHF	TGTGCCAGCAGCCTTAACAGGGATAATTCACCCCTCCACTTT
TRBV6-6	.	TRBD1	TRBJ1-2	CASSTDRGNYGYTF	TGTGCCAGCAGTACTGACAGGGGTAACTATGGCTACACCTTC
TRBV7-8	.	TRBD1	TRBJ2-2	CASSRNKGQMEIKELFF	TGTGCCAGCAGCCGAAACAAGGGACAGATGGAAATTAAAGAGCTGTTTTTT
TRBV9	.	.	TRBJ1-2	CASRPQGSVEGYTF	TGTGCCAGCAGGCCGCAGGGCAGTGTTGAGGGCTACACCTTC